This T cell receptor beta chain was sequenced during a study of cytomegalovirus exposure and HLA in healthy donors. Study background: For the roughly 400 genotyped donors, roughly 81% fell within the Caucasian-associated ancestry cluster.

As to this clone: No antigen is known for it.

Study-level results: Previously analyzed data showed that most TCR beta V segments were productive at a frequency of about 87% or about 30%. A later analysis linked a missense variant in DCLRE1C to the trimming of TCR beta V and J genes.

V was clipped by 5 bases and J by 7 bases; unmatched bases: 8. Germline assignment: CDR1 LGHNT and CDR2 FRNRAP. There are 17 residues in the CDR3. A multiplex PCR was run with 60 Vbeta primers and 13 Jbeta primers. Profiled with immunoSEQ multiplex PCR; TCRdb holds only in-frame clones, not every one. The sample holds hundreds of thousands of clones, 80% to 90% seen once. This clonotype was sampled from a young woman in good health and CMV-seronegative. The specimen was PBMCs. V usage is TRBV12-5 and J usage is TRBJ2-1; 16 nucleotides match TRBD2. The CDR3 nucleotides read TGTGCTAGTGGTCCCGGGACTAGCGGGGGGGCGGGTAATGAGCAGTTCTTC. This encodes CASGPGTSGGAGNEQFF.